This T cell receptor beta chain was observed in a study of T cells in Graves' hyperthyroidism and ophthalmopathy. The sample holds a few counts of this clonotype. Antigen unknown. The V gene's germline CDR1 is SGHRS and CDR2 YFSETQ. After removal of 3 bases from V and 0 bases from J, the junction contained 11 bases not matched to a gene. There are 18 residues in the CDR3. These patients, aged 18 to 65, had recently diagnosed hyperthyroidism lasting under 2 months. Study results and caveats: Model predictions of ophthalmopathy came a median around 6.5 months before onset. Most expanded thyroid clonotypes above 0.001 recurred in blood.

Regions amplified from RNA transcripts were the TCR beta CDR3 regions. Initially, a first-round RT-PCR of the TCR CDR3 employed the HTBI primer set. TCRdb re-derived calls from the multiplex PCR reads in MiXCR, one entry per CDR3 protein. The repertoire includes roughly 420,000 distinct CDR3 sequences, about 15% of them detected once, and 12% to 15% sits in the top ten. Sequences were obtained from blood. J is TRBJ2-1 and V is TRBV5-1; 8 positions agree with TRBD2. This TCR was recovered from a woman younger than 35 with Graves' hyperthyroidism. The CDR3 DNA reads TGCGCCAGCAGCTCTACCCTAACAAGCGGGAGCTCCTACAATGAGCAGTTCTTC. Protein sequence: CASSSTLTSGSSYNEQFF.